These 32 T cell receptor beta chains originate from one sample sequenced in a study of early T cells in non-severe SARS-CoV-2 infection (dated by TCRdb to the early 2020s). The library was produced with 5' RACE. Instrument used: NextSeq 500. Clones were called with MiXCR by TCRdb after fastp trimmed the public reads at Q25, and only in-frame beta chains were retained. Under each unique CDR3 protein, matching rows form one entry showing the most common genes and DNA. The sample table holds some 57,000 distinct CDR3 sequences, of which 7.5% to 9% were seen once. In total, the top ten clones hold approximately 4% of the sample. The specimen was whole blood, collected at baseline. The receptors were sampled from an adult who was a healthcare worker with PCR-confirmed SARS-CoV-2 infection or an uninfected control (not recorded which).

This chain joins TRBV28 and TRBJ1-4; 10 bases align to TRBD1. With 6 bases clipped from V and 6 bases from J, the junction kept 7 bases outside the gene matches. The germline CDR1 and CDR2 sequences are MDHEN and SYDVKM. This CDR3 has 15 amino acids. CDR3 in amino acids: CASSTGGTGDEKLFF. The CDR3 DNA sequence: TGTGCCAGCAGCACCGGAGGGACAGGGGATGAAAAACTGTTTTTT.

The chain recombines TRBV4-1 with TRBJ2-5; TRBD2 matches at 7 bases. The V and J ends lost 1 base and 5 bases, in that order; junction bases with no gene match: 10. The CDR3 is 16 amino acids. Germline lookup yields CDR1 MGHRA and CDR2 YSYEKL. The CDR3 nucleotides are TGCGCCAGCAGCCAAGGGCCAGCGGGGACGTACGAGACCCAGTACTTC. This translates into CASSQGPAGTYETQYF.

The chain couples TRBV7-9 to TRBJ1-1; 7 bases line up with TRBD1. The CDR3 sequence is 15 residues long. The germline V gene has CDR1 SEHNR and CDR2 FQNEAQ (reference sequence). V was pared by 5 bases and J by 1 base, with 7 bases of the junction left unmatched. The CDR3 loop reads CASSIGGQKNTEAFF. The CDR3 region has the DNA TGTGCCAGCAGCATTGGGGGACAGAAGAACACTGAAGCTTTCTTT.

This clonotype was seen repeatedly, ten times or more. V gene TRBV18 combines with J gene TRBJ2-1; no reliable D call. V lost 1 base and J lost 7, with 8 bases in between. CDR1 and CDR2 (germline): KGHSH, LQKENI. The CDR3 is 13 amino acids. The CDR3 is CASSPLGRNEQFF. The CDR3 coding sequence is TGTGCCAGCTCACCACTTGGCCGGAATGAGCAGTTCTTC.

In its sample, this clonotype was seen a few times. J is TRBJ2-1 and V is TRBV5-1; 11 bases fit TRBD2. Germline V lookup: CDR1 SGHRS, CDR2 YFSETQ. The J segment lost 0 bases and the V segment lost 4 bases, leaving 9 bases of the junction unmatched. The CDR3 totals 18 residues. CDR3 loop: CASSRRASGGSSYNEQFF. For the CDR3, the DNA is TGCGCCAGCAGCCGGAGGGCTAGCGGGGGGAGCTCCTACAATGAGCAGTTCTTC.

This clonotype turned up a few times. This sequence joins TRBV3-1 and TRBJ2-2, with a weak D call TRBD2 (6 bases). V was trimmed by 4 bases and J by 2 bases, leaving 14 bases between them. Germline assignment: CDR1 LGHDT and CDR2 YNNKEL (reference sequence). The CDR3 consists of 16 residues. CDR3 DNA sequence: TGTGCCAGCAGCCGGACGGGACTGTTAAACACCGGGGAGCTGTTTTTT. Amino acid sequence: CASSRTGLLNTGELFF.

This clonotype has at least ten counts. The chain combines TRBV20-1 with TRBJ2-3; D is perhaps TRBD2 (5 bases). Germline values: CDR1 DFQATT, CDR2 SNEGSKA (reference sequence). The CDR3 is made up of 14 amino acids. Trimming left V 5 bases short and J 1 base short, with 13 bases between. The CDR3 region is CSALTPGGTDTQYF. The CDR3, as DNA: TGCAGTGCTTTGACCCCCGGGGGCACAGATACGCAGTATTTT.

V gene TRBV10-2 combines with J gene TRBJ1-2; maybe TRBD1 (5 bases). V gave up 2 bases and J gave up 8 bases, with 12 bases separating them. CDR3 length: 13 residues. Germline values: CDR1 WSHSY, CDR2 SAAADI. CDR3 nucleotide sequence: TGCGCCAGCAGTGAGGTGGGGGTTCAAGGCTACACCTTC. It codes for CASSEVGVQGYTF.

The rearrangement links TRBV5-1 to TRBJ2-3; D ambiguous. The CDR3 runs 13 residues. Trimming left V 0 bases short and J 8 bases short, with 10 bases between. CDR1 and CDR2 from the germline V gene are SGHRS and YFSETQ. The CDR3, as DNA: TGCGCCAGCAGCTTGGAACCCCTCGGTACGCAGTATTTT. This encodes CASSLEPLGTQYF.

This chain connects TRBV6-1 to TRBJ2-2; maybe TRBD2 (5 bases). Between the trimmed V and J ends, which lost 9 bases and 6 bases, there was a span of 20 bases. Germline CDR1 MNHNS, CDR2 SASEGT. This CDR3 comprises 15 residues. CDR3 nucleotides: TGTGCCAGTCACTTCCGGGGAAAGGAAGCCGGGGAGCTGTTTTTT. This gives the protein CASHFRGKEAGELFF.

The chain is built from TRBV4-2 and TRBJ1-6, with D possibly being TRBD1 (5 bases). Between the trimmed V and J ends, which lost 2 bases and 9 bases, there was a span of 14 bases. Germline-derived CDR1 and CDR2 are LGHNA and YNFKEQ. The CDR3 runs 15 residues. The CDR3 protein is CASSQSGTQSSPLHF. CDR3 sequence (DNA): TGTGCCAGCAGCCAATCCGGGACTCAAAGTTCACCCCTCCACTTT.

The table lists this clonotype with a few counts. The chain's CDR3 is CASRTALNTEAFF. CDR3 coding DNA: TGTGCCAGTAGGACAGCCCTGAACACTGAAGCTTTCTTT. This chain connects TRBV6-2 or TRBV6-3 to TRBJ1-1; possible D gene TRBD1, 6 bases. Trimming took 9 bases from V and 0 from J, leaving 11 bases between them. In germline, CDR1 is MNHEY, CDR2 SVGEGT. The CDR3 is 13 amino acids.

This clonotype showed up just a few times. For the CDR3, the DNA is TGTGCCAGTAGTATTTACGAGCGGCCCCAGCATTTT. Translation: CASSIYERPQHF. This chain uses TRBV19 with TRBJ1-5, with D unclear. V was pared by 3 bases and J by 9 bases, with 9 bases between. The CDR3 loop spans 12 amino acids. Germline V CDR1 and CDR2: LNHDA, SQIVND (reference sequence).

This clonotype has a handful of counts. V gene TRBV2 combines with J gene TRBJ1-3; no reliable D call. Trimming took 2 bases from V and 0 from J, leaving 8 bases between them. The CDR3 has 15 residues. CDR1 and CDR2 from the germline V gene are SNHLY and FYNNEI. In nucleotides, the CDR3 is TGTGCCAGCAGTGAATGGGTCCGCTCTGGAAACACCATATATTTT. It is translated as CASSEWVRSGNTIYF.

A few counts support this clonotype. The chain has TRBV14 and TRBJ2-7, with TRBD2 as a possible D gene (7 bases). CDR1 is SGHDN, CDR2 FVKESK, per germline. This CDR3 spans 15 amino acids. V gave up 3 bases and J gave up 3 bases, with 15 bases separating them. CDR3 amino acids: CASSQGHGEGYEQYF. DNA for the CDR3: TGTGCCAGCAGCCAGGGACACGGGGAGGGCTACGAGCAGTACTTC.

This chain links TRBV7-3 with TRBJ2-2, with 7 bases fitting TRBD2. CDR1 and CDR2 from the germline V gene are SGHTA and FQGTGA. J was trimmed by 4 bases and V by 4 bases; bases with no gene match: 9. The CDR3 consists of 16 residues. The CDR3 region is CASSSSGTTTTGELFF. CDR3 DNA sequence: TGTGCCAGCAGCTCCTCCGGGACTACAACCACCGGGGAGCTGTTTTTT.

This clonotype was counted between two and nine times. The rearrangement joins TRBV12-3 or TRBV12-4 to TRBJ2-6, with no clear D. With 2 bases removed from V and 4 bases from J, the gap between germline ends came to 3 bases. The CDR3 is 13 residues long. As DNA, the CDR3 is TGTGCCAGCAGTTTACTGGGGGCCAACGTCCTGACTTTC. It yields the protein CASSLLGANVLTF.

With regard to this clonotype: Possible read error: a much larger clone is one base away. The conserved phenylalanine or tryptophan normally closing the CDR3 is absent here, so this likely arose from a read error. It is unclear where the CDR3 begins or ends on the DNA, so no DNA is shown, and the CDR3 is as TCRdb lists it. The chain has TRBV7-9 and TRBJ2-1; the D call TRBD1 from the table was never checked on the DNA. Inclusive of both ends, the CDR3 amounts to 12 amino acids. Germline V gene sequence: CDR1 SEHNR, CDR2 FQNEAQ (reference sequence). The CDR3 loop is CASSLAGPRGLL.

The genes are TRBV4-1 and TRBJ2-1, with 8 bases matching TRBD2. Germline trimming cut 4 bases from V and 6 bases from J; bases unmatched to any gene: 11. This CDR3 region has 16 residues. Germline assignment: CDR1 MGHRA and CDR2 YSYEKL. The DNA for the CDR3 is TGCGCCAGCAGCCTAGGGCCGGGACTAGAGACCAATGAGCAGTTCTTC. Its translation: CASSLGPGLETNEQFF.

This clonotype was counted ten times or more. The V and J genes are TRBV12-3 or TRBV12-4 and TRBJ1-4, with D perhaps matching TRBD1 (6 bases). The V and J ends lost 7 bases and 6 bases respectively, with 15 bases between them. The CDR3 length is 14 residues. DNA for the CDR3: TGTGCCAGCACAATGGGGGGGCGCCATGAAAAACTGTTTTTT. Encoded protein: CASTMGGRHEKLFF.

This clonotype came up a few times. The chain has TRBV6-5 and TRBJ1-1; D gene uncertain. V lost 0 bases and J lost 3, with 5 bases in between. Germline-derived CDR1 and CDR2 are MNHEY and SVGAGI. The CDR3 loop spans 13 amino acids. CDR3 coding DNA: TGTGCCAGCAGTTACTCGCCCGACACTGAAGCTTTCTTT. This encodes CASSYSPDTEAFF.

The chain joins TRBV6-6 to TRBJ2-5, with unresolved D. The V gene's germline CDR1 is MNHNY and CDR2 SVGAGI (reference sequence). The V gene lost 3 bases and the J gene lost 5 bases, with 7 bases spanning the gap. The CDR3 covers 12 residues. The CDR3 nucleotides read TGTGCCAGCAGTTATCTCTCGGAGACCCAGTACTTC. Protein: CASSYLSETQYF.

V and J are TRBV5-4 and TRBJ2-4, with a possible D match to TRBD2 (6 bases). CDR1 and CDR2 from the germline V gene are SGHNT and YYREEE (reference sequence). V was pared by 5 bases and J by 5 bases, with 17 bases between. The CDR3 totals 15 residues. The CDR3 DNA is TGTGCCAGCAGTTTCGCTGGGAGGCGGGAAAACATTCAGTACTTC. Translating gives CASSFAGRRENIQYF.

At least ten counts were recorded for this clonotype. The chain links TRBV29-1 to TRBJ2-7; 11 nucleotides line up with TRBD2. This CDR3 is 13 amino acids long. Germline loops: CDR1 SQVTM, CDR2 ANQGSEA. The V segment lost 7 bases and the J segment 5 bases; nucleotides outside the gene matches: 7. The CDR3 loop reads CSALAGGPHEQYF. The DNA for the CDR3 is TGCAGCGCCTTAGCGGGGGGGCCCCACGAGCAGTACTTC.

This clonotype came up a few times. The chain combines TRBV4-1 with TRBJ2-3; 7 nucleotides agree with TRBD2. The germline gives CDR1 MGHRA, CDR2 YSYEKL. J lost 2 bases, V lost 3 bases, and 14 bases had no gene match. This CDR3 comprises 18 residues. CDR3 sequence: CASSHPWGAGNPTDTQYF. The CDR3 DNA follows: TGCGCCAGCAGCCACCCTTGGGGAGCGGGAAACCCCACAGATACGCAGTATTTT.

This clonotype occurred a few times. The chain links TRBV29-1 to TRBJ1-1; 7 nucleotides line up with TRBD1. Trimming took 5 bases from V and 1 from J; bases not matched to a gene: 7. Germline lookup yields CDR1 SQVTM and CDR2 ANQGSEA. The CDR3 totals 14 residues. CDR3 nucleotide sequence: TGCAGCGTTCATCCGGGACAGAGGAACACTGAAGCTTTCTTT. Protein product: CSVHPGQRNTEAFF.

This clonotype has a handful of counts. CDR3 loop: CASSVEIPGQGEDEQFF. The DNA of the CDR3 is TGTGCCAGCAGTGTGGAGATACCGGGACAGGGCGAGGATGAGCAGTTCTTC. V gene TRBV6-1 combines with J gene TRBJ2-1; TRBD1 agrees at 9 bases. Germline V gives CDR1 MNHNS, CDR2 SASEGT. Trimming took 4 bases from V and 8 from J; bases not matched to a gene: 15. CDR3 length: 17 amino acids.

This clonotype was seen repeatedly, ten times or more. The chain recombines TRBV30 with TRBJ2-3, with D unclear. V lost 0 bases and J 4 bases, leaving 14 bases between the germline ends. CDR1 GTSNPN and CDR2 SVGIG come from the germline V gene (reference sequence). The CDR3 totals 15 residues. CDR3: CAWSVLVRPPDTQYF. The CDR3 DNA is TGTGCCTGGAGTGTACTTGTGAGGCCGCCAGATACGCAGTATTTT.

This clonotype was seen only a few times. The chain combines TRBV23-1 with TRBJ1-5, with 7 bases matching TRBD1. TRBV23-1 falls under the ORF class, with uncertain function. The CDR3 length is 18 residues. After removal of 7 bases from V and 3 bases from J, the junction contained 18 bases not matched to a gene. CDR3: CASNWPGTAVGANQPQHF. For the CDR3, the DNA is TGCGCCAGCAACTGGCCCGGGACAGCGGTGGGCGCCAATCAGCCCCAGCATTTT.

The CDR3 here is CASMLHEWGSNQPQHF. The CDR3 coding sequence is TGTGCCAGCATGTTACACGAGTGGGGTTCCAATCAGCCCCAGCATTTT. The chain links TRBV12-3 or TRBV12-4 to TRBJ1-5, with D hard to call. Trimming stripped 7 bases from V and 3 bases from J, with 19 bases between. The CDR3 length is 16 residues.

The chain recombines TRBV19 with TRBJ2-7; maybe TRBD1 (6 bases). The CDR3 is 13 amino acids. CDR1 is LNHDA, CDR2 SQIVND, per germline (reference sequence). V lost 5 bases, J lost 2 bases, and 10 bases lay in between. The CDR3 sequence: CASSPRTAYEQYF. CDR3 DNA sequence: TGTGCCAGTAGTCCGAGGACAGCCTACGAGCAGTACTTC.

In its sample, this clonotype was seen many times. This chain uses TRBV20-1 with TRBJ2-3; unclear D gene. Trimming stripped 5 bases from V and 1 base from J, with 13 bases between. The CDR3 sequence is 14 residues long. CDR1 is DFQATT, CDR2 SNEGSKA, per germline (reference sequence). CDR3 residues: CSASGPRGTDTQYF. The CDR3 bases are TGCAGTGCTTCCGGGCCCCGCGGCACAGATACGCAGTATTTT.